These 29 T cell receptor beta chains were all obtained from the same sample, sequenced in a study of tumor-infiltrating lymphocytes in primary liver carcinoma. Starting from approximately 470 ng of total RNA, TCR beta cDNA was produced with a primer in the constant region. What produced the TCR beta libraries was three nested multiplex PCR rounds using slightly modified ARM-PCR. Use of TRBV1-TRBV30 forward primers with a C-beta reverse primer characterized the first two PCR rounds, which lasted about 10 cycles each. TCRdb itself ran the multiplex PCR reads through MiXCR, one entry per CDR3 protein. The sample consists of 310,000 or so distinct CDR3 sequences, around three fifths of them appearing once. RNA was extracted from whole blood without cell sorting, alongside germline DNA. The sequenced material came from peripheral blood. These receptors came from a woman in her 30s with primary liver carcinoma and hepatitis B virus infection.

This clonotype was counted a few times. The chain employs TRBV7-9 and TRBJ2-5; 9 bases agree with TRBD2. The V gene's germline CDR1 is SEHNR and CDR2 FQNEAQ (reference sequence). Germline trimming cut 4 bases from V and 3 bases from J; bases unmatched to any gene: 9. This CDR3 is 16 amino acids long. The CDR3 bases are TGTGCCAGCAGCTCTACCCATGCGGGAGGGAAAGAGACCCAGTACTTC. Translated, it gives CASSSTHAGGKETQYF.

This clonotype was found a few times. The chain recombines TRBV6-5 with TRBJ2-5, with TRBD1 identical over 8 bases. J was trimmed by 4 bases and V by 2 bases; bases with no gene match: 9. From germline, CDR1 is MNHEY and CDR2 SVGAGI. CDR3 size: 16 residues. The CDR3 is CASSYTRTGRSETQYF. In DNA form, the CDR3 reads TGTGCCAGCAGTTACACCCGGACAGGGAGATCAGAGACCCAGTACTTC.

This sequence joins TRBV6-6 and TRBJ1-4; 10 bases are shared with TRBD1. After removal of 1 base from V and 8 bases from J, the junction contained 7 bases not matched to a gene. Germline V gives CDR1 MNHNY, CDR2 SVGAGI (reference sequence). This CDR3 contains 16 residues. This CDR3 reads CASSYYRQGAGEKLFF. The CDR3, as DNA: TGTGCCAGCAGTTACTACCGACAGGGGGCAGGGGAAAAACTGTTTTTT.

Remarks on this clonotype: Compared with germline, one end of the junction differs, possibly owing to a read error. V gene TRBV6-5 combines with J gene TRBJ2-2, with 7 bases matching TRBD2. The CDR3 sequence is 18 residues long. Germline V gene lookup returns CDR1 MNHEY and CDR2 SVGAGI. The CDR3 DNA is TGTGCCAGTAGTTACTGCAGCTATGGCGGGAGAGGCACCGGGGAGCTGTTTTTT. Its translation is CASSYCSYGGRGTGELFF.

Many counts were recorded for this clonotype. The chain recombines TRBV12-3 or TRBV12-4 with TRBJ2-5; tentatively, D is TRBD2 (5 bases). The CDR3 contains 14 residues. Between the trimmed V and J ends, which lost 5 bases and 0 bases, there was a span of 10 bases. The CDR3 sequence is CASSPVRDQETQYF. As DNA, the CDR3 is TGTGCCAGCAGTCCGGTGAGGGACCAAGAGACCCAGTACTTC.

The V and J genes are TRBV19 and TRBJ2-7, with 9 bases that match TRBD1. Looked up from germline, CDR1 is LNHDA and CDR2 is SQIVND (reference sequence). V lost 1 base and J lost 5; bases outside the gene matches: 6. The CDR3 sequence is 15 residues long. CDR3 sequence: CASSIVGTGRHEQYF. CDR3 nucleotide sequence: TGTGCCAGTAGTATAGTCGGGACAGGGCGCCACGAGCAGTACTTC.

The CDR3 region has the DNA TGTGCCAGCAGCCTGACAGGATGGGGGCCTACCATTTTTTCACCCCTCCACTTT. Translating it yields CASSLTGWGPTIFSPLHF. V and J are TRBV13 and TRBJ1-6; maybe TRBD1 (6 bases). The ends were cut back, 5 bases at V and 9 bases at J, with 26 bases in the middle. Germline V gene data show CDR1 as PRHDT and CDR2 as FYEKMQ (reference sequence). The CDR3 length is 18 residues.

This clonotype was counted a single time. This CDR3 is missing its conserved last phenylalanine or tryptophan, likely due to a read error. V and J are TRBV6-5 and TRBJ2-2; the match to TRBD2 covers 11 bases. There are 16 residues in the CDR3. CDR1 is MNHEY and CDR2 is SVGAGI in the germline V gene. With V trimmed by 6 bases and J by 5 bases, 8 bases remained unmatched. The CDR3 sequence: CASRFLAGGKTGELFL. DNA for the CDR3: TGTGCCAGCAGGTTCCTAGCGGGGGGAAAAACCGGGGAGCTGTTTCTT.

This clonotype was counted many times. The rearrangement uses TRBV6-5 and TRBJ2-5, with TRBD2 matching over 8 bases. Germline V gene lookup returns CDR1 MNHEY and CDR2 SVGAGI. CDR3 length equals 16 residues. V was clipped by 4 bases and J by 5 bases; unmatched bases: 12. The CDR3: CASSSGREPSAETQYF. The CDR3, as DNA: TGTGCCAGCAGTTCCGGGAGGGAACCTTCAGCGGAGACCCAGTACTTC.

This clonotype has a handful of counts. The chain couples TRBV6-5 to TRBJ1-1, with 9 nucleotides matching TRBD1. The V and J ends lost 6 bases and 5 bases, in that order; junction bases with no gene match: 7. This CDR3 has 14 amino acids. Germline loops: CDR1 MNHEY, CDR2 SVGAGI. The CDR3: CASRETGGLTEAFF. In DNA form, the CDR3 reads TGTGCCAGCAGGGAAACAGGGGGCTTGACTGAAGCTTTCTTT.

This chain joins TRBV28 and TRBJ1-1; D not certain. The germline CDR1 and CDR2 sequences are MDHEN and SYDVKM. The V and J ends lost 6 bases and 1 base respectively, with 12 bases between them. The length of the CDR3 is 14 residues. The CDR3 here is CASRTRAENTEAFF. In DNA form, the CDR3 reads TGTGCCAGCAGAACTCGGGCGGAGAACACTGAAGCTTTCTTT.

Ten or more counts support this clonotype. The V gene is TRBV11-2, the J gene TRBJ2-2; 9 positions match TRBD1. CDR3 size: 16 residues. CDR1 is SGHAT and CDR2 is FQNNGV in the germline V gene. The junction had 9 bases not matched to a gene; V was cut back by 4 bases and J by 6 bases. The CDR3, as DNA: TGTGCCAGCAGCTCCGGACAGGGGATAAGCCCCGGGGAGCTGTTTTTT. Protein: CASSSGQGISPGELFF.

This clonotype was detected only a few times. This chain uses TRBV5-4 with TRBJ2-4, with a weak D call TRBD2 (6 bases). CDR3 length equals 15 residues. Germline V gene sequence: CDR1 SGHNT, CDR2 YYREEE (reference sequence). Trimming took 6 bases from V and 5 from J, leaving 18 bases between them. CDR3 nucleotides: TGTGCCAGCACCACAGGCTCCGGGGGTCAAAACATTCAGTACTTC. Amino acid sequence: CASTTGSGGQNIQYF.

The chain employs TRBV5-4 and TRBJ2-1, with 13 bases lining up with TRBD2. The CDR3 consists of 17 residues. Looked up from germline, CDR1 is SGHNT and CDR2 is YYREEE (reference sequence). J gave up 12 bases and V 4 bases, and 16 bases lay outside the gene matches. The CDR3 nucleotides read TGTGCCAGCAGCCGAAAACTAGCGGGAGGGCCTATATATGGGCAGTTCTTC. Translation: CASSRKLAGGPIYGQFF. Full variable domain (outside the CDR3, taken from reference TRBV5-4 and TRBJ2-1): ETGVTQSPTHLIKTRGQQVTLRCSSQSGHNTVSWYQQALGQGPQFIFQYYREEENGRGNFPPRFSGLQFPNYSSELNVNALELDDSALYLCASSRKLAGGPIYGQFFGPGTRLTVL.

About this clonotype itself: A much larger clone differs by one base, so this may be a read error. The conserved phenylalanine or tryptophan normally closing the CDR3 is absent here, so this likely arose from a read error. The chain carries TRBV29-1 and TRBJ2-7; D unresolved. V dropped 3 bases and J dropped 3 bases, with 15 bases sitting between them. The CDR3 length is 14 residues. The germline gives CDR1 SQVTM, CDR2 ANQGSEA. DNA of the CDR3: TGCAGCGTTGAGGTGCAGGACCCTTTCTACGAGCAGTACTTA. Its protein product is CSVEVQDPFYEQYL.

This clonotype was detected a few times. The genes are TRBV4-1 and TRBJ2-1; TRBD2 aligns across 7 bases. Germline lookup yields CDR1 MGHRA and CDR2 YSYEKL. There are 15 residues in the CDR3. Trimming removed 4 bases from V and 5 bases from J; junction bases left unmatched: 8. The CDR3 DNA reads TGCGCCAGCAGCCCCCCAGGACTAGTCAACAATGAGCAGTTCTTC. Its translation is CASSPPGLVNNEQFF.

V usage is TRBV6-2 or TRBV6-3 and J usage is TRBJ1-1; 8 bases fit TRBD1. The V segment lost 7 bases and the J segment 5 bases; nucleotides outside the gene matches: 15. Germline V CDR1 and CDR2: MNHEY, SVGEGT. The CDR3 is made up of 16 amino acids. The CDR3 bases are TGTGCCAGCAACAGATCAGGGGGCGGACGTGGTACTGAAGCTTTCTTT. It yields the protein CASNRSGGGRGTEAFF.

This clonotype came up once. This rearrangement joins TRBV5-6 to TRBJ2-3, with 7 bases lining up with TRBD2. Germline CDR1 and CDR2: SGHDT and YYEEEE. The CDR3 contains 13 residues. Trimming at V came to 8 bases and at J to 6 bases, leaving 9 bases not matched to a gene. CDR3 DNA: TGTGCCAGGTACGGGGAGGGGAAGGATACGCAGTATTTT. This sequence encodes CARYGEGKDTQYF.

On this clonotype: Without the conserved terminal phenylalanine or tryptophan, this CDR3 likely stems from a read error. This sequence joins TRBV11-3 and TRBJ1-1, with D perhaps matching TRBD1 (5 bases). Looked up from germline, CDR1 is SGHNT and CDR2 is YENEEA. CDR3 length equals 15 residues. V was cut by 1 base and J by 5 bases, with 14 bases left in between. The CDR3 reads CASSLGGTRNTEAFI. The CDR3 coding sequence is TGTGCCAGCAGCTTAGGAGGGACTAGGAATACTGAAGCTTTCATT.

V and J are TRBV29-1 and TRBJ2-3, with 14 bases identical to TRBD2. In germline, CDR1 is SQVTM, CDR2 ANQGSEA. The junction had 11 bases not matched to a gene; V was cut back by 6 bases and J by 3 bases. The CDR3 spans 17 residues. The CDR3 DNA reads TGCAGCGTCCTGGGACTAGCGGGAGCGCGGCGGACAGATACGCAGTATTTT. It translates to CSVLGLAGARRTDTQYF.

J is TRBJ2-1 and V is TRBV28; TRBD2 matches 8 bases. Germline V gene lookup returns CDR1 MDHEN and CDR2 SYDVKM. CDR3 length: 15 amino acids. Trimming cost V 6 bases and J 10 bases; bases outside gene matches: 14. CDR3 sequence: CASSKLAEGLGEQFF. CDR3 nucleotides: TGTGCCAGCAGCAAACTAGCGGAGGGGCTAGGAGAGCAGTTCTTC.

A few counts support this clonotype. V gene TRBV12-5 combines with J gene TRBJ1-1, with D perhaps TRBD1 (6 bases). Trimming took 8 bases from V and 4 from J, leaving 17 bases between them. In germline, CDR1 is LGHNT, CDR2 FRNRAP. The CDR3 length is 14 residues. The CDR3 loop is CASTLRGAGTEAFF. CDR3 DNA: TGTGCTAGTACCCTCAGGGGCGCAGGCACTGAAGCTTTCTTT.

In regard to this clonotype: This may arise from a read error, as a much more abundant clone is one base away. V gene TRBV5-5 combines with J gene TRBJ1-6; 7 bases map to TRBD1. The CDR3 is made up of 15 amino acids. Germline V lookup: CDR1 SGHKS, CDR2 YYEKEE (reference sequence). CDR3 bases: TGTGCCAACAGCTTCCAGGGGACAGAGAATTCACCCCTCCACTTT. It encodes CANSFQGTENSPLHF.

The gene calls are TRBV28 and TRBJ2-4; 8 nucleotides agree with TRBD1. The CDR3 covers 19 residues. V lost 3 bases, J lost 0 bases, and 13 bases stayed unmatched. Germline V lookup: CDR1 MDHEN, CDR2 SYDVKM. The CDR3 region has the DNA TGTGCCAGCAGTTTCAGTACCTTACGACAGGGGTTAGCCAAAAACATTCAGTACTTC. Its translation is CASSFSTLRQGLAKNIQYF.

This sequence joins TRBV6-6 and TRBJ1-5; D remains ambiguous. Trimming cost V 3 bases and J 7 bases, with 13 bases left between them. The CDR3 length is 14 residues. CDR1 and CDR2 (germline): MNHNY, SVGAGI (reference sequence). In DNA form, the CDR3 reads TGTGCCAGCAGTTATGTGCGGGAAGGGCAGCCCCAGCATTTT. It translates to CASSYVREGQPQHF.

This clonotype was observed at least ten times. V and J are TRBV4-3 and TRBJ2-2; TRBD1 matches 8 bases. There are 17 residues in the CDR3. V was clipped by 3 bases and J by 3 bases; unmatched bases: 9. The V gene's germline CDR1 is LGHNA and CDR2 YSLEER. CDR3 residues: CASSQPSDRVDTGELFF. Here the CDR3 DNA reads TGCGCCAGCAGCCAGCCTTCGGACAGGGTGGACACCGGGGAGCTGTTTTTT.

This chain connects TRBV4-3 to TRBJ2-7; D remains unclear. This CDR3 has 13 residues. Trimming took 0 bases from V and 2 from J, leaving 5 bases between them. Germline CDR1 LGHNA, CDR2 YSLEER. Here the CDR3 DNA reads TGCGCCAGCAGCCAAGATCTGACCTACGAGCAGTACTTC. This encodes CASSQDLTYEQYF.

Of note for this clonotype: One end of the junction varies from germline; a read error may be responsible. The chain has TRBV11-2 and TRBJ1-2, with no clear D. This CDR3 contains 14 residues. CDR1 and CDR2 (germline): SGHAT, FQNNGV. The CDR3 coding sequence is TGTGCCAGCAACTTAGTCGGCAGTTCCTATGGCTTCACCTTC. Its translation is CASNLVGSSYGFTF.

The rearrangement uses TRBV30 and TRBJ2-7; D not resolved. Trimming stripped 3 bases from V and 2 bases from J, with 11 bases between. Germline CDR1 GTSNPN, CDR2 SVGIG (reference sequence). This CDR3 comprises 13 residues. The CDR3 protein is CAWSPDMAYEQYF. In nucleotides, the CDR3 is TGTGCCTGGAGCCCAGACATGGCCTACGAGCAGTACTTC.